The 6 T cell receptor beta chains below all came from one sample that was sequenced in a study of vaccination and CD4 T cells after COVID-19. For these receptors, no antigen is known. Once obtained from cultured CD4+ T cells, the DNA was sequenced using the Oncomine TCR Beta short-read assay. TCRdb re-analysed the PCR reads in MiXCR, keeping a single row per CDR3 protein. The sample carries just under 8,500 distinct CDR3 sequences, about 68% recorded once. Described treatment: roughly 10-day PBMC culture with coronavirus spike peptide pools or control peptides (ViraFEST assay). Sequenced sample: CD4+ T cells from blood, cultured in vitro. The source is a human donor who had recovered from COVID-19.

V gene TRBV7-2 combines with J gene TRBJ2-1; 11 positions match TRBD2. Germline CDR1 is SGHTA and CDR2 is FQGNSA. The V and J ends lost 6 bases and 3 bases, in that order; junction bases with no gene match: 7. This CDR3 comprises 16 residues. CDR3: CASSLPSGRRYNEQFF. CDR3 nucleotide sequence: TGTGCCAGCAGTCTCCCTAGCGGGAGGCGCTACAATGAGCAGTTCTTC.

A few counts support this clonotype. The chain combines TRBV5-5 with TRBJ2-7, with a possible D match to TRBD2 (5 bases). Trimming shortened V by 2 bases and J by 4 bases, and 13 bases separated the two germline ends. The CDR3 spans 14 residues. The germline gives CDR1 SGHKS, CDR2 YYEKEE (reference sequence). CDR3 DNA sequence: TGTGCCAGCAGCTTTAGACTGCCGGGGTACGAGCAGTACTTC. It codes for CASSFRLPGYEQYF. The complete variable domain, with remaining parts taken from reference TRBV5-5 and TRBJ2-7, reads DAGVTQSPTHLIKTRGQQVTLRCSPISGHKSVSWYQQVLGQGPQFIFQYYEKEERGRGNFPDRFSARQFPNYSSELNVNALLLGDSALYLCASSFRLPGYEQYFGPGTRLTVT.

This sequence joins TRBV6-2 or TRBV6-3 and TRBJ2-7, with 7 bases lining up with TRBD2. The CDR3 is 14 amino acids. V was pared by 6 bases and J by 5 bases, with 10 bases of the junction left unmatched. CDR1 and CDR2 from the germline V gene are MNHEY and SVGEGT. The CDR3 nucleotides are TGTGCCAGCAGGCCTGGTTTGCGGGAGAACGAGCAGTACTTC. This gives the protein CASRPGLRENEQYF.

This clonotype was found once. The V gene is TRBV2, the J gene TRBJ2-5; the match to TRBD2 covers 10 bases. The CDR3 runs to 13 residues. The germline CDR1 and CDR2 sequences are SNHLY and FYNNEI. Trimming took 6 bases from V and 5 from J; bases not matched to a gene: 3. The CDR3, as DNA: TGTGCCAGCAGCGAGGGACTAGCGGAGACCCAGTACTTC. This gives the protein CASSEGLAETQYF.

This rearrangement joins TRBV15 to TRBJ2-5; 7 bases match TRBD2. V lost 3 bases, J lost 5 bases, and 6 bases stayed unmatched. This CDR3 comprises 14 residues. Germline V gives CDR1 LNHNV, CDR2 YYDKDF (reference sequence). The CDR3 DNA follows: TGTGCCACCAGCAGGGGGGGGGACGGGGAGACCCAGTACTTC. Amino acid sequence: CATSRGGDGETQYF. Full variable domain (remainder filled in from reference TRBV15 and TRBJ2-5): DAMVIQNPRYQVTQFGKPVTLSCSQTLNHNVMYWYQQKSSQAPKLLFHYYDKDFNNEADTPDNFQSRRPNTSFCFLDIRSPGLGDTAMYLCATSRGGDGETQYFGPGTRLLVL.

This clonotype was observed a handful of times. The CDR3 here is CASSGTGGTVTQYF. Written as DNA, the CDR3 is TGTGCCAGCAGTGGAACAGGGGGGACGGTGACCCAGTACTTC. The rearrangement uses TRBV2 and TRBJ2-5, with 8 bases that match TRBD1. The germline V gene has CDR1 SNHLY and CDR2 FYNNEI. V was pared by 4 bases and J by 7 bases, with 8 bases of the junction left unmatched. The CDR3 sequence is 14 residues long.